Below, 15 T cell receptor beta chains from the same sample are listed, as sequenced in a study of blood T cell repertoires in COVID-19. Some clones are missing from TCRdb's copy, which holds only in-frame ones; the method was immunoSEQ multiplex PCR. In the table there are 85,000 to 90,000 clones, roughly 90% of which are singletons. The sample comprised peripheral blood. The receptors come from a man older than 75 with active or convalescent COVID-19.

This clone turned up a few times. The V call is TRBV18, the J call TRBJ1-1; weak D call: TRBD1 (6 bases). There are 13 residues in the CDR3. CDR1 KGHSH and CDR2 LQKENI come from the germline V gene. V lost 3 bases and J 7 bases, leaving 12 bases between the germline ends. DNA of the CDR3: TGTGCCAGCTCACCGATGGGACAAGGTGAAGCTTTCTTT. It specifies CASSPMGQGEAFF.

Notes on this clone: The same CDR3 arises from other DNA sequences in this sample as well. The CDR3, as DNA: TGTGCCAGCAGTTTATCCCGAGCTAACTATGGCTACACCTTC. Its protein product is CASSLSRANYGYTF. The chain joins TRBV27 to TRBJ1-2; D is unresolved. The germline V gene has CDR1 MNHEY and CDR2 SMNVEV (reference sequence). This CDR3 is built from 14 residues. V lost 0 bases and J lost 0, with 5 bases in between.

The V call is TRBV27, the J call TRBJ2-7, with 7 bases aligning to TRBD2. There are 16 residues in the CDR3. Germline-derived CDR1 and CDR2 are MNHEY and SMNVEV (reference sequence). After removal of 2 bases from V and 3 bases from J, the junction contained 10 bases not matched to a gene. CDR3 protein: CASSLGPSGMGYEQYF. The CDR3 DNA reads TGTGCCAGCAGTTTAGGCCCGAGCGGGATGGGCTACGAGCAGTACTTC.

This chain uses TRBV3-1 (or the pseudogene TRBV3-2) with TRBJ1-2; D call uncertain. There are 14 residues in the CDR3. Trimming pared 5 bases from V and 10 bases from J, leaving 20 bases between. The V gene's germline CDR1 is LGHDT and CDR2 YNNKEL (reference sequence). CDR3 bases: TGTGCCAGCAGCGGAAGAGGGCCGACAAACTCCTACACCTTC. Its translation is CASSGRGPTNSYTF.

J is TRBJ2-7 and V is TRBV5-6; D ambiguous. Germline CDR1 is SGHDT and CDR2 is YYEEEE. V shed 0 bases and J shed 1 base, with 14 bases lying between them. The CDR3 is 16 residues long. CDR3 loop: CASSLGPPIQSYEQYF. In DNA, the CDR3 is TGTGCCAGCAGCTTGGGGCCCCCCATCCAATCCTACGAGCAGTACTTC.

On this clone: Other DNA sequences of this sample code for an identical CDR3. The V and J genes are TRBV5-1 and TRBJ2-7; D perhaps matches TRBD1 (6 bases). The CDR3 is made up of 13 amino acids. Trimming took off 0 bases at V and 3 bases at J, with 7 bases between the two ends. CDR1 is SGHRS and CDR2 is YFSETQ in the germline V gene. CDR3 amino acids: CASSLDRDYEQYF. In nucleotides, the CDR3 is TGCGCCAGCAGCTTGGACAGGGACTACGAGCAGTACTTC.

The chain links TRBV28 to TRBJ2-2, with 7 bases identical to TRBD1. The V gene's germline CDR1 is MDHEN and CDR2 SYDVKM. V lost 5 bases, J lost 6 bases, and 9 bases stayed unmatched. The CDR3 consists of 15 residues. The DNA of the CDR3 is TGTGCCAGCAGTCTACGACAGGGCTGGCCCGGGGAGCTGTTTTTT. As protein: CASSLRQGWPGELFF. The entire variable domain, with the rest obtained from reference TRBV28 and TRBJ2-2, is as follows: DVKVTQSSRYLVKRTGEKVFLECVQDMDHENMFWYRQDPGLGLRLIYFSYDVKMKEKGDIPEGYSVSREKKERFSLILESASTNQTSMYLCASSLRQGWPGELFFGEGSRLTVL.

The genes are TRBV11-1 and TRBJ2-7; D perhaps matches TRBD2 (5 bases). With 0 bases removed from V and 3 bases from J, the gap between germline ends came to 9 bases. Looked up from germline, CDR1 is SGHAT and CDR2 is FQDESV (reference sequence). This CDR3 is 14 amino acids long. The CDR3 protein is CASSLAPGFYEQYF. The CDR3 DNA sequence: TGTGCCAGCAGCTTAGCACCGGGGTTCTACGAGCAGTACTTC.

This clone was recorded a few times. V gene TRBV11-2 combines with J gene TRBJ1-6, with 7 bases matching TRBD1. This CDR3 contains 14 residues. Per the germline V gene, CDR1 is SGHAT and CDR2 is FQNNGV. The trim removed 2 bases at V and 13 bases at J, leaving 8 bases unmatched. The CDR3 coding sequence is TGTGCCAGCAGCTTAAACAGGGGTGGTAAGCCCCTCCACTTT. Its protein is CASSLNRGGKPLHF.

The J gene is TRBJ2-1, the V gene TRBV3-1 (or the pseudogene TRBV3-2); 9 bases align to TRBD1. V lost 3 bases and J lost 5; bases outside the gene matches: 5. The length of the CDR3 is 15 residues. The V gene's germline CDR1 is LGHDT and CDR2 YNNKEL (reference sequence). CDR3 amino acids: CASSHPGQGHNEQFF. CDR3 sequence (DNA): TGTGCCAGCAGCCATCCGGGACAGGGCCACAATGAGCAGTTCTTC.

The rearrangement joins TRBV3-1 (or the pseudogene TRBV3-2) to TRBJ2-3, with TRBD2 identical over 10 bases. CDR3 length equals 17 residues. In germline, CDR1 is LGHDT, CDR2 YNNKEL (reference sequence). V lost 4 bases and J lost 2; bases outside the gene matches: 9. CDR3 DNA: TGTGCCAGCAGCCCGATAGCGGGAGGTCCTGACACAGATACGCAGTATTTT. Translating it yields CASSPIAGGPDTDTQYF.

J is TRBJ2-1 and V is TRBV18, with 7 bases aligning to TRBD2. The CDR3 has 15 residues. The V and J ends lost 3 bases and 5 bases, in that order; junction bases with no gene match: 7. Germline lookup yields CDR1 KGHSH and CDR2 LQKENI. The CDR3 nucleotides are TGTGCCAGCTCACCTCGAGGGCTAGCGGACAATGAGCAGTTCTTC. It translates to CASSPRGLADNEQFF.

The rearrangement uses TRBV4-2 and TRBJ2-7; no definite D call. V lost 4 bases, J lost 7 bases, and 17 bases lay in between. The germline V gene has CDR1 LGHNA and CDR2 YNFKEQ. The CDR3 runs to 14 residues. The CDR3 loop reads CASSPAWSEWEQYF. The CDR3 DNA is TGTGCCAGCAGCCCAGCATGGAGCGAGTGGGAGCAGTACTTC.

CDR3: CASSVFTASVDEQYF. The CDR3 bases are TGTGCCAGCAGCGTGTTCACTGCTAGCGTCGACGAGCAGTACTTC. V is TRBV9 and J is TRBJ2-7, with a tentative D call TRBD2 (6 bases). The CDR3 extends over 15 amino acids. Between the trimmed V and J ends, which lost 2 bases and 5 bases, there was a span of 17 bases. Germline V lookup: CDR1 SGDLS, CDR2 YYNGEE. Using reference TRBV9 and TRBJ2-7 for the parts outside the CDR3, the full variable domain is DSGVTQTPKHLITATGQRVTLRCSPRSGDLSVYWYQQSLDQGLQFLIQYYNGEERAKGNILERFSAQQFPDLHSELNLSSLELGDSALYFCASSVFTASVDEQYFGPGTRLTVT.

This clone has just a few counts. V gene TRBV3-1 (or the pseudogene TRBV3-2) combines with J gene TRBJ2-3; 11 nucleotides agree with TRBD2. Germline CDR1 reads LGHDT; CDR2 reads YNNKEL (reference sequence). The CDR3 has 17 amino acids. Trimming cost V 0 bases and J 5 bases; bases outside gene matches: 7. CDR3 coding DNA: TGTGCCAGCAGCCAAGATGTTAGCGGGAGGGTTGGAGATACGCAGTATTTT. Its translation: CASSQDVSGRVGDTQYF.